This paragraph covers one T cell receptor beta chain sequence. Its antigen is not known. Roughly 10 milliliters of peripheral blood were drawn from each donor. This entry is derived from a study of blood T cells in healthy people across ages. The study, taken as a whole, reports: As age increased, TCR beta diversity per million T cells fell in a roughly linear fashion.

V was pared by 6 bases and J by 0 bases, with 21 bases between. Germline V CDR1 and CDR2: MNHEY, SVGEGT. The CDR3 consists of 19 residues. Through a sample-barcoded 5' primer and a J-beta primer mix, a second PCR was run for roughly 6 to 12 cycles. Each cDNA molecule was tagged by a template-switch adaptor with 12 random nucleotides. Each CDR3 protein is one row after TCRdb ran MiXCR on the 5' RACE reads. Of 1.8 million or so distinct CDR3 sequences listed, 30% to 40% were seen once; the top ten hold more than 20%. The chain links TRBV6-2 or TRBV6-3 to TRBJ2-6, with D possibly matching TRBD2 (5 bases). The receptor was derived from a human donor in good health. Material: blood. CDR3 amino acids: CASRALRELTLSGANVLTF. In DNA, the CDR3 is TGTGCCAGCAGGGCCCTGAGGGAGTTGACACTCTCTGGGGCCAACGTCCTGACTTTC.